This TCR beta chain was profiled in a study of cytomegalovirus exposure and HLA in healthy donors. About the study: Among the roughly 370 genotyped donors, less than 85% were placed in the Caucasian-associated ancestry cluster.

The CDR3 extends over 16 amino acids. V was pared by 3 bases and J by 5 bases, with 5 bases of the junction left unmatched. The germline CDR1 and CDR2 sequences are SGDLS and YYNGEE. The study ran its PCR with 60 Vbeta and 13 Jbeta primers. The protocol was immunoSEQ multiplex PCR, while the TCRdb copy is restricted to in-frame clones and leaves out a portion. The repertoire table contains roughly 71,000 clones. The chain links TRBV9 to TRBJ2-5; 15 bases align to TRBD2. Sequencing was done on a sample of PBMCs. This receptor was identified in a woman in her forties in good health and CMV-seropositive. The chain's CDR3 is CASSGGLAGGQETQYF. The CDR3 DNA follows: TGTGCCAGCAGCGGAGGACTAGCGGGGGGGCAGGAGACCCAGTACTTC.